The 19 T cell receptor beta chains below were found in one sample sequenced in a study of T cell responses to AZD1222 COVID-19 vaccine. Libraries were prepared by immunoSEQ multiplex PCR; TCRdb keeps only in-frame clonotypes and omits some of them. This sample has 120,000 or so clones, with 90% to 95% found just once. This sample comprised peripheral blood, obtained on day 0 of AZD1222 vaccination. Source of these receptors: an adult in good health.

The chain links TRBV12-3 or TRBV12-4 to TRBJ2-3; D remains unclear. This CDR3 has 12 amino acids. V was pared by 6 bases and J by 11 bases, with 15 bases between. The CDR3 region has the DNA TGTGCCAGCAGCCGCGGAGAGCGTATGCAGTATTTT. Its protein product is CASSRGERMQYF.

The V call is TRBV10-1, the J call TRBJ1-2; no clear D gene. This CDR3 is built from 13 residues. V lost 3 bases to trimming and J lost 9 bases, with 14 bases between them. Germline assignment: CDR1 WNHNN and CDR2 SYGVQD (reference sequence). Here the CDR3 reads CASSEVAGESYTF. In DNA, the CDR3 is TGCGCCAGCAGTGAAGTGGCCGGGGAGAGCTACACCTTC.

The DNA of the CDR3 is TGTGCCAGCAGGGCTGCCTGGGGGGAAAAACTGTTTTTT. It codes for CASRAAWGEKLFF. The chain carries TRBV3-1 (or the pseudogene TRBV3-2) and TRBJ1-4; TRBD1 might be the D (5 bases). This CDR3 spans 13 amino acids. Germline CDR1 LGHDT, CDR2 YNNKEL (reference sequence). V dropped 6 bases and J dropped 8 bases, with 13 bases sitting between them.

The CDR3 sequence is CASSRTQGYSNQPQHF. DNA for the CDR3: TGTGCCAGCAGTCGTACGCAGGGGTATAGCAATCAGCCCCAGCATTTT. This chain links TRBV2 with TRBJ1-5, with D possibly being TRBD1 (6 bases). V dropped 5 bases and J dropped 0 bases, with 14 bases sitting between them. Germline lookup yields CDR1 SNHLY and CDR2 FYNNEI. CDR3 length equals 16 residues. The whole variable domain, filled in from reference TRBV2 and TRBJ1-5, reads EPEVTQTPSHQVTQMGQEVILRCVPISNHLYFYWYRQILGQKVEFLVSFYNNEISEKSEIFDDQFSVERPDGSNFTLKIRSTKLEDSAMYFCASSRTQGYSNQPQHFGDGTRLSIL.

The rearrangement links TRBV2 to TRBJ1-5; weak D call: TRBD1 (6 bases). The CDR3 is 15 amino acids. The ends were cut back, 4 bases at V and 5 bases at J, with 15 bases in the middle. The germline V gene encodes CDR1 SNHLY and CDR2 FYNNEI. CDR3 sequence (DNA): TGTGCCAGCAGTGGTACAGGGCCTGGGGATCAGCCCCAGCATTTT. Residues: CASSGTGPGDQPQHF.

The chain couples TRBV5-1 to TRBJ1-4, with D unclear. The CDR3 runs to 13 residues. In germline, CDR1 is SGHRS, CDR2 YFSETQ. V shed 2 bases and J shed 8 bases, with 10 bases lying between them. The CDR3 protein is CASSFLGSEKLFF. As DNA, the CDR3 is TGCGCCAGCAGCTTTTTGGGGAGCGAAAAACTGTTTTTT.

CDR3 loop: CASSPEGKTGSGAKNIQYF. CDR3 bases: TGCGCCAGCAGCCCGGAGGGGAAAACAGGGTCGGGAGCCAAAAACATTCAGTACTTC. This chain links TRBV5-1 with TRBJ2-4; perhaps D is TRBD1 or TRBD2 (6 bases each). CDR3 length equals 19 residues. The V end lost 4 bases, the J end lost 0 bases, and 23 bases lay between the germline ends. Germline V gives CDR1 SGHRS, CDR2 YFSETQ. The variable domain in full, with the rest retrieved from reference TRBV5-1 and TRBJ2-4, is KAGVTQTPRYLIKTRGQQVTLSCSPISGHRSVSWYQQTPGQGLQFLFEYFSETQRNKGNFPGRFSGRQFSNSRSEMNVSTLELGDSALYLCASSPEGKTGSGAKNIQYFGAGTRLSVL.

CDR3 DNA sequence: TGTGCCAGCAGCCAAGTCCCGGGAACTGAAGCTTTCTTT. Protein product: CASSQVPGTEAFF. V and J are TRBV4-2 and TRBJ1-1, with D uncertain. The CDR3 consists of 13 residues. Germline V gene data show CDR1 as LGHNA and CDR2 as YNFKEQ. The V end was cut by 1 base, the J end by 5 bases, with 8 bases between.

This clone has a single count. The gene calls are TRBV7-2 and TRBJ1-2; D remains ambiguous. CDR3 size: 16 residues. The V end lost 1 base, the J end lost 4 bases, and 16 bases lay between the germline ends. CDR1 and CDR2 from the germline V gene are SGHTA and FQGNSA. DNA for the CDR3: TGTGCCAGCAGCTTAGAAGTAGTGGCCAGCCCCTATGGCTACACCTTC. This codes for CASSLEVVASPYGYTF.

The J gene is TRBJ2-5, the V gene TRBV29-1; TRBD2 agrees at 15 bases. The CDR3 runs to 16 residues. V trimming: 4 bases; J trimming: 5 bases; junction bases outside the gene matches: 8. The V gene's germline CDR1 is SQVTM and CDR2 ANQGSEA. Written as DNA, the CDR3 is TGCAGCGTTGGGGGACTAGCGGGAGGTTTCATTGAGACCCAGTACTTC. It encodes CSVGGLAGGFIETQYF.

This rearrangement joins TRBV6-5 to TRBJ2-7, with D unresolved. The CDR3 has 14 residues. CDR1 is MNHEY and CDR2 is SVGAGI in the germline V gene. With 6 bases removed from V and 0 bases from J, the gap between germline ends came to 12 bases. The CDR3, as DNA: TGTGCCAGCAGGCCCACAGTTTACTCCTACGAGCAGTACTTC. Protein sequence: CASRPTVYSYEQYF.

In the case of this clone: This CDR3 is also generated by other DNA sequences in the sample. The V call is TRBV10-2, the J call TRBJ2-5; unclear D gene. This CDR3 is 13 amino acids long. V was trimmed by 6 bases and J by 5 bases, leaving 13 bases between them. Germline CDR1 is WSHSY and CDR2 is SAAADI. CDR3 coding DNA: TGCGCCAGCAGCGACACCCGGGCGGAGACCCAGTACTTC. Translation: CASSDTRAETQYF.

The CDR3, as DNA: TGTGCCAGCATCGGACCCTACAATGAGCAGTTCTTC. As protein: CASIGPYNEQFF. The rearrangement joins TRBV2 to TRBJ2-1; no clear D. This CDR3 comprises 12 residues. Between the trimmed V and J ends, which lost 7 bases and 2 bases, there was a span of 6 bases. The germline V gene has CDR1 SNHLY and CDR2 FYNNEI. Together with reference TRBV2 and TRBJ2-1, the CDR3 gives the full variable domain: EPEVTQTPSHQVTQMGQEVILRCVPISNHLYFYWYRQILGQKVEFLVSFYNNEISEKSEIFDDQFSVERPDGSNFTLKIRSTKLEDSAMYFCASIGPYNEQFFGPGTRLTVL.

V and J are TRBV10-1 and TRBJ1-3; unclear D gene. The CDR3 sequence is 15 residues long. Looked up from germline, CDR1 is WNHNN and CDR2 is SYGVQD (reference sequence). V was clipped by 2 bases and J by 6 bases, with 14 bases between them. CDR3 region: CASSEDGVCENTIYF. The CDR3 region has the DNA TGCGCCAGCAGTGAGGACGGAGTTTGTGAAAACACCATATATTTT.

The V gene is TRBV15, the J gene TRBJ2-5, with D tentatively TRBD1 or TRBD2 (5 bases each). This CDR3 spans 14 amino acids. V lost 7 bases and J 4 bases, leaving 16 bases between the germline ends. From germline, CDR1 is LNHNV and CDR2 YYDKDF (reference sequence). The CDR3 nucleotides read TGTGCCACCATCGGGGCTGGCTCGACAGAGACCCAGTACTTC. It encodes CATIGAGSTETQYF. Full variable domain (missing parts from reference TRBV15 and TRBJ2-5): DAMVIQNPRYQVTQFGKPVTLSCSQTLNHNVMYWYQQKSSQAPKLLFHYYDKDFNNEADTPDNFQSRRPNTSFCFLDIRSPGLGDTAMYLCATIGAGSTETQYFGPGTRLLVL.

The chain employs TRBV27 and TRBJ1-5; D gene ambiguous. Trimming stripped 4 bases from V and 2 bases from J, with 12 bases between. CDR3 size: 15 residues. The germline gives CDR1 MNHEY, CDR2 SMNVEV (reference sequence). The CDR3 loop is CASSSLGGGNQPQHF. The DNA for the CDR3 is TGTGCCAGCAGTTCGTTGGGAGGTGGCAATCAGCCCCAGCATTTT.

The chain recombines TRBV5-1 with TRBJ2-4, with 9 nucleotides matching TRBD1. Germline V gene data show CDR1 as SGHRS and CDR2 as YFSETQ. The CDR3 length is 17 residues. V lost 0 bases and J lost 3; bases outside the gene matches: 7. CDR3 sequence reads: CASSLGDREGLKNIQYF. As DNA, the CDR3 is TGCGCCAGCAGCTTGGGGGACAGGGAAGGGCTCAAAAACATTCAGTACTTC.

The chain's CDR3 is CASSLVHNEQFF. The CDR3 nucleotides read TGTGCCAGTAGTCTCGTCCACAATGAGCAGTTCTTC. V and J are TRBV19 and TRBJ2-1; D is unresolved. The germline gives CDR1 LNHDA, CDR2 SQIVND (reference sequence). The CDR3 totals 12 residues. V was shortened by 5 bases and J by 5 bases, with 7 bases between the two germline ends.

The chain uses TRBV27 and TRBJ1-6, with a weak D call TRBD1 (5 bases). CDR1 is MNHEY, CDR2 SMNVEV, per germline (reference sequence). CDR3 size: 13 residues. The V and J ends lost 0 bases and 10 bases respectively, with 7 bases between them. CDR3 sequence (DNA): TGTGCCAGCAGTTTATCGGGGCAATCACCCCTCCACTTT. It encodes CASSLSGQSPLHF.